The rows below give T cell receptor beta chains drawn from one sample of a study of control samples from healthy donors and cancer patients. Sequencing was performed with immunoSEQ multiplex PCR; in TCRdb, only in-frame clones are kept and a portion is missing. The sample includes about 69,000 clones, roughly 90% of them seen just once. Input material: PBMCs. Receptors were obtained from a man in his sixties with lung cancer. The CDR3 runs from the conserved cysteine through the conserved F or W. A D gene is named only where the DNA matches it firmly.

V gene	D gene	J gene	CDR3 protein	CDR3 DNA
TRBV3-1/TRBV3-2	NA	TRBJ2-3	CASSFLGPLTSTDTQYF	TGTGCCAGCAGCTTCCTTGGACCCCTAACTAGCACAGATACGCAGTATTTT
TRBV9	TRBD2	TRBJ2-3	CASSGASGGDTQYF	TGTGCCAGCAGCGGGGCTAGCGGGGGAGATACGCAGTATTTT
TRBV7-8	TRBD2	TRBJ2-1	CASSHSGSSYNEQFF	TGTGCCAGCAGCCATAGCGGGAGCTCCTACAATGAGCAGTTCTTC
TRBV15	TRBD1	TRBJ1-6	CATSIDRDFNSPLHF	TGTGCCACCAGCATCGACAGGGATTTTAATTCACCCCTCCACTTT
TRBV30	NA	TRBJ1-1	CAWSERGEAFF	TGTGCCTGGAGCGAGCGAGGGGAGGCTTTCTTT
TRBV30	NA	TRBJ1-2	CAWSGEVTYGYTF	TGTGCCTGGAGTGGAGAAGTGACCTATGGCTACACCTTC
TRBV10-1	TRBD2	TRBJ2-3	CASSSGGRTDTQYF	TGCGCCAGCAGTAGCGGGGGGCGCACAGATACGCAGTATTTT
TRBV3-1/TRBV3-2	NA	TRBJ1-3	CASSQGRASGNTIYF	TGTGCCAGCAGCCAAGGCAGGGCATCTGGAAACACCATATATTTT
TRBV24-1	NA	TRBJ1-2	CATSGDLNYGYTF	TGTGCCACCAGTGGAGACCTAAACTATGGCTACACCTTC
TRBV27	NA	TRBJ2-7	CASSSPFSYEQYF	TGTGCCAGCAGTTCTCCCTTCTCCTACGAGCAGTACTTC
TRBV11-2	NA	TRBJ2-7	CASSSAPYEQYF	TGTGCCAGCAGCTCAGCCCCGTACGAGCAGTACTTC
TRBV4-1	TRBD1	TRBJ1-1	CASSQVPNLRQGRAFF	TGCGCCAGCAGCCAAGTCCCTAATTTAAGACAGGGCCGAGCTTTCTTT
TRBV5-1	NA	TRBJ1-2	CASSSDRSSAGGYTF	TGCGCCAGCAGCTCCGACAGGTCGTCGGCTGGTGGCTACACCTTC
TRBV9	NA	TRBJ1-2	CASSPTGAWNYGYTF	TGTGCCAGCAGCCCGACCGGGGCTTGGAACTATGGCTACACCTTC
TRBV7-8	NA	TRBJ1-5	CASSLGVGVNQPQHF	TGTGCCAGCAGCTTAGGCGTCGGGGTAAATCAGCCCCAGCATTTT
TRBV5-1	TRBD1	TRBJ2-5	CASSLYGTGQETQYF	TGCGCCAGCAGCTTGTACGGGACAGGGCAAGAGACCCAGTACTTC
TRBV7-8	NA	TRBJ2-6	CASSLPPSGANVLTF	TGTGCCAGCAGCTTACCCCCCTCTGGGGCCAACGTCCTGACTTTC
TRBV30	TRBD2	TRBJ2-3	CAWSVPSRGVSTDTQYF	TGTGCCTGGAGTGTTCCGTCGCGGGGGGTTAGCACAGATACGCAGTATTTT
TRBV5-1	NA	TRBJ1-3	CASSLDRYSGNTIYF	TGCGCCAGCAGCTTGGACAGGTACTCTGGAAACACCATATATTTT
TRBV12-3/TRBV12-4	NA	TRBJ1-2	CASSADRSYGYTF	TGTGCCAGCAGTGCCGACAGGTCCTATGGCTACACCTTC
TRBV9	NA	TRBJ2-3	CASSVAGHSTDTQYF	TGTGCCAGCAGCGTAGCGGGTCACAGCACAGATACGCAGTATTTT